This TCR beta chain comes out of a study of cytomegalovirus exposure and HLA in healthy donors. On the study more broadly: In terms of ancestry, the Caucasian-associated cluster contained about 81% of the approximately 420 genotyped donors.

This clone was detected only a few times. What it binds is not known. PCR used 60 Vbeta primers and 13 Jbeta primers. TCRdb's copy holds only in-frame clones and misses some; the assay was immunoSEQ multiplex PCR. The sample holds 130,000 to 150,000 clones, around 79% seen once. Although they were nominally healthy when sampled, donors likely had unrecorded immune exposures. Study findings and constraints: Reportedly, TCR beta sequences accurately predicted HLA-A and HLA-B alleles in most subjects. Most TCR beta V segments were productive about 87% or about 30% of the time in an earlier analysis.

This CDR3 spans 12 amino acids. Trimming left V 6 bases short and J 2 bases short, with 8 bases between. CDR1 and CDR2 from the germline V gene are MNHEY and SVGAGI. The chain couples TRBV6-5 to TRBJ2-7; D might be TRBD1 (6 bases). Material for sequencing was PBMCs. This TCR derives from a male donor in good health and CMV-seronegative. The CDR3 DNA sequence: TGTGCCAGCAGGGGACAAGCCTACGAGCAGTACTTC. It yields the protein CASRGQAYEQYF.